These 29 T cell receptor beta chains came from one sample sequenced in a study of blood T cell repertoires in COVID-19. The table came from immunoSEQ multiplex PCR; TCRdb's copy has only in-frame clones and leaves some out. Altogether around 160,000 clones are present, around 84% being singletons, with the ten largest covering approximately 18%. Sequenced material: peripheral blood. The receptor source for this set is an elderly woman with acute or convalescent COVID-19.

The chain combines TRBV5-6 with TRBJ1-6; possibly TRBD1 for D (5 bases). CDR1 and CDR2 from the germline V gene are SGHDT and YYEEEE. V lost 2 bases and J lost 7, with 13 bases in between. The CDR3 covers 15 residues. This CDR3 is CASSFLRRGNSPLHF. CDR3 DNA sequence: TGTGCCAGCAGCTTTCTGAGGAGGGGAAATTCACCCCTCCACTTT.

This chain joins TRBV30 and TRBJ2-7; TRBD2 might be the D (6 bases). This CDR3 has 14 amino acids. Germline V gene sequence: CDR1 GTSNPN, CDR2 SVGIG (reference sequence). Trimming stripped 3 bases from V and 1 base from J, with 13 bases between. CDR3 coding DNA: TGTGCCTGGAGATCGGGGAGGTTATCCTACGAGCAGTACTTC. Protein product: CAWRSGRLSYEQYF.

The chain uses TRBV12-3 or TRBV12-4 and TRBJ2-2; D gene unclear. This CDR3 is built from 13 residues. V lost 5 bases to trimming and J lost 6 bases, with 10 bases between them. The CDR3 DNA reads TGTGCCAGCAGTCTCAAGCGAGCCGGGGAGCTGTTTTTT. It translates to CASSLKRAGELFF.

V gene TRBV11-2 combines with J gene TRBJ2-3; a possible D gene is TRBD2 (5 bases). This CDR3 has 17 residues. Germline CDR1 reads SGHAT; CDR2 reads FQNNGV. V was pared by 1 base and J by 7 bases, with 21 bases between. CDR3: CASSLVAGGNSMNTQYF. Written as DNA, the CDR3 is TGTGCCAGCAGCTTAGTGGCGGGTGGGAATTCTATGAATACGCAGTATTTT. The entire variable domain, with the rest obtained from reference TRBV11-2 and TRBJ2-3, is as follows: EAGVAQSPRYKIIEKRQSVAFWCNPISGHATLYWYQQILGQGPKLLIQFQNNGVVDDSQLPKDRFSAERLKGVDSTLKIQPAKLEDSAVYLCASSLVAGGNSMNTQYFGPGTRLTVL.

The V call is TRBV28, the J call TRBJ2-7, with 7 bases identical to TRBD2. Germline V CDR1 and CDR2: MDHEN, SYDVKM. V trimming: 6 bases; J trimming: 6 bases; junction bases outside the gene matches: 14. The CDR3 contains 15 residues. The CDR3 nucleotides are TGTGCCAGCAGCCCTTGGGGCGGGAGAGGGGCCGAGCAGTACTTC. Translated, it gives CASSPWGGRGAEQYF.

This chain connects TRBV13 to TRBJ2-1; weak D call: TRBD2 (6 bases). The CDR3 has 14 amino acids. V shed 4 bases and J shed 4 bases, with 11 bases lying between them. Germline V gives CDR1 PRHDT, CDR2 FYEKMQ (reference sequence). CDR3 loop: CASSSRGVYNEQFF. The CDR3, as DNA: TGTGCCAGCAGCTCCCGCGGGGTTTACAATGAGCAGTTCTTC.

This chain joins TRBV2 and TRBJ2-2; D may be TRBD2 (6 bases). Trimming shortened V by 8 bases and J by 3 bases, and 16 bases separated the two germline ends. CDR3 length: 15 residues. Germline lookup yields CDR1 SNHLY and CDR2 FYNNEI. The CDR3 DNA reads TGTGCCAGCCGTAAGGAGGGGTTGGACACCGGGGAGCTGTTTTTT. Its protein product is CASRKEGLDTGELFF.

The chain joins TRBV28 to TRBJ1-1; maybe TRBD1 (5 bases). CDR1 and CDR2 from the germline V gene are MDHEN and SYDVKM. V was clipped by 2 bases and J by 3 bases, with 7 bases between them. The length of the CDR3 is 13 residues. CDR3 protein: CASSLRTHTEAFF. DNA of the CDR3: TGTGCCAGCAGTTTAAGGACACACACTGAAGCTTTCTTT.

This chain joins TRBV5-5 and TRBJ1-6; 7 positions match TRBD1. The CDR3 spans 15 residues. Germline CDR1 and CDR2: SGHKS and YYEKEE (reference sequence). The junction had 1 base not matched to a gene; V was cut back by 0 bases and J by 4 bases. CDR3 nucleotide sequence: TGTGCCAGCAGCTTGGGGGGACAGTATAATTCACCCCTCCACTTT. Translated, it gives CASSLGGQYNSPLHF.

This clone is a singleton in its sample. The V call is TRBV5-1, the J call TRBJ2-7, with D possibly being TRBD2 (5 bases). This CDR3 region has 14 residues. V gave up 0 bases and J gave up 3 bases, with 10 bases separating them. Germline CDR1 SGHRS, CDR2 YFSETQ. CDR3 bases: TGCGCCAGCAGCTTGGCCGGGGTACTCTACGAGCAGTACTTC. This translates into CASSLAGVLYEQYF.

The rearrangement uses TRBV9 and TRBJ2-7; possible D gene TRBD1, 5 bases. The CDR3 sequence is 15 residues long. The V and J ends lost 1 base and 2 bases respectively, with 13 bases between them. Germline V gives CDR1 SGDLS, CDR2 YYNGEE. The CDR3 here is CASSVSQGSTYEQYF. CDR3 nucleotides: TGTGCCAGCAGCGTATCCCAGGGTTCGACCTACGAGCAGTACTTC.

This chain links TRBV7-2 with TRBJ2-7; D is perhaps TRBD2 (5 bases). The CDR3 extends over 15 amino acids. The ends were cut back, 0 bases at V and 9 bases at J, with 18 bases in the middle. CDR1 and CDR2 (germline): SGHTA, FQGNSA. The CDR3 region is CASSLAELSGKGQYF. CDR3 bases: TGTGCCAGCAGCTTAGCGGAACTTTCGGGAAAGGGGCAGTACTTC.

The chain couples TRBV19 to TRBJ1-5, with D tentatively TRBD1 (5 bases). The V gene's germline CDR1 is LNHDA and CDR2 SQIVND (reference sequence). V shed 5 bases and J shed 3 bases, with 11 bases lying between them. CDR3 size: 14 residues. The CDR3 sequence is CASSATATNQPQHF. The CDR3, as DNA: TGTGCCAGTAGTGCGACAGCCACCAATCAGCCCCAGCATTTT. The full variable domain, rest sourced from reference TRBV19 and TRBJ1-5, is DGGITQSPKYLFRKEGQNVTLSCEQNLNHDAMYWYRQDPGQGLRLIYYSQIVNDFQKGDIAEGYSVSREKKESFPLTVTSAQKNPTAFYLCASSATATNQPQHFGDGTRLSIL.

This chain connects TRBV27 to TRBJ2-7; a possible D gene is TRBD2 (5 bases). The CDR3 has 13 residues. Germline V lookup: CDR1 MNHEY, CDR2 SMNVEV (reference sequence). Deletions cut 3 bases from V and 2 bases from J, with 8 bases between. As DNA, the CDR3 is TGTGCCAGCAGTTTCCGGGGAACCTACGAGCAGTACTTC. Its protein is CASSFRGTYEQYF.

This clone is a singleton in its sample. This chain links TRBV4-1 with TRBJ1-1; TRBD1 aligns across 7 bases. CDR1 MGHRA and CDR2 YSYEKL come from the germline V gene. After removal of 3 bases from V and 3 bases from J, the junction contained 16 bases not matched to a gene. The CDR3 length is 18 residues. CDR3 in amino acids: CASSHPNIGGGRDTEAFF. CDR3 nucleotides: TGCGCCAGCAGCCACCCTAACATAGGGGGCGGGAGGGACACTGAAGCTTTCTTT.

This chain connects TRBV19 to TRBJ1-6; TRBD1 is a possible D gene (6 bases). The CDR3 runs 16 residues. Per germline, CDR1 LNHDA and CDR2 SQIVND (reference sequence). V lost 0 bases and J lost 8, with 14 bases in between. The CDR3 nucleotides read TGTGCCAGTAGTATAGATCCACGACAGGTGGATTCACCCCTCCACTTT. This translates into CASSIDPRQVDSPLHF.

V usage is TRBV15 and J usage is TRBJ2-3; 12 bases agree with TRBD2. This CDR3 comprises 15 residues. Germline V gene lookup returns CDR1 LNHNV and CDR2 YYDKDF (reference sequence). After removal of 5 bases from V and 6 bases from J, the junction contained 6 bases not matched to a gene. CDR3 in amino acids: CATSGRTSGMDTQYF. The CDR3 DNA reads TGTGCCACCAGCGGAAGGACTAGCGGGATGGATACGCAGTATTTT.

The V gene is TRBV6-6, the J gene TRBJ1-6, with 9 bases that match TRBD1. The length of the CDR3 is 14 residues. The V gene end was trimmed by 7 bases and the J gene end by 8 bases; junction bases not matched to a gene: 6. From germline, CDR1 is MNHNY and CDR2 SVGAGI (reference sequence). DNA for the CDR3: TGTGCCAGCACTAGACAGGGGGTAGATTCACCCCTCCACTTT. It translates to CASTRQGVDSPLHF.

The V call is TRBV2, the J call TRBJ2-6; tentatively, D is TRBD1 (6 bases). This CDR3 is 17 amino acids long. Germline-derived CDR1 and CDR2 are SNHLY and FYNNEI. Trimming left V 6 bases short and J 2 bases short, with 17 bases between. The CDR3 sequence is CASRTPRGLTGANVLTF. CDR3 DNA: TGTGCCAGCAGGACGCCCAGGGGTTTAACTGGGGCCAACGTCCTGACTTTC.

The CDR3 is CASSLVRGSGEKLFF. DNA for the CDR3: TGTGCCAGCAGCTTAGTAAGGGGCTCGGGTGAAAAACTGTTTTTT. This rearrangement joins TRBV7-2 to TRBJ1-4; maybe TRBD1 (5 bases). Trimming cost V 1 base and J 7 bases, with 13 bases left between them. Germline V gene lookup returns CDR1 SGHTA and CDR2 FQGNSA. The CDR3 spans 15 residues.

In nucleotides, the CDR3 is TGTGCCAGCAGTTTAATGGCAGGGGCTGAAGCTTTCTTT. This translates into CASSLMAGAEAFF. The chain links TRBV28 to TRBJ1-1, with D possibly matching TRBD1 (6 bases). Trimming left V 2 bases short and J 6 bases short, with 10 bases between. The CDR3 length is 13 residues. Germline CDR1 is MDHEN and CDR2 is SYDVKM.

This rearrangement joins TRBV7-2 to TRBJ1-6; 7 bases map to TRBD1. The CDR3 is made up of 16 amino acids. Per the germline V gene, CDR1 is SGHTA and CDR2 is FQGNSA. With 1 base clipped from V and 7 bases from J, the junction kept 7 bases outside the gene matches. The CDR3 loop reads CASSLGGTVKNSPLHF. DNA of the CDR3: TGTGCCAGCAGCTTAGGGGGGACAGTTAAGAATTCACCCCTCCACTTT.

V gene TRBV6-6 combines with J gene TRBJ2-1, with TRBD2 matching over 10 bases. The V segment lost 5 bases and the J segment 7 bases; nucleotides outside the gene matches: 8. The CDR3 sequence is 15 residues long. CDR1 is MNHNY and CDR2 is SVGAGI in the germline V gene (reference sequence). CDR3 bases: TGTGCCAGCAGTACTAGCGGGACAAATAGGAATGAGCAGTTCTTC. It codes for CASSTSGTNRNEQFF.

The genes are TRBV6-5 and TRBJ1-2, with TRBD1 matching 7 bases. From germline, CDR1 is MNHEY and CDR2 SVGAGI. CDR3 length: 12 residues. Trimming cost V 4 bases and J 6 bases; bases outside gene matches: 2. Written as DNA, the CDR3 is TGTGCCAGCAGTTGGACAGGAGATGGCTACACCTTC. It translates to CASSWTGDGYTF.

This clone appeared once. V is TRBV4-1 and J is TRBJ2-2, with 8 bases fitting TRBD2. The CDR3 extends over 16 amino acids. CDR1 MGHRA and CDR2 YSYEKL come from the germline V gene. With V trimmed by 9 bases and J by 0 bases, 9 bases remained unmatched. The CDR3 sequence is CASKSSGDANTGELFF. CDR3 DNA: TGCGCCAGTAAGAGTAGCGGGGACGCGAACACCGGGGAGCTGTTTTTT.

The genes are TRBV6-1 and TRBJ2-7, with D perhaps matching TRBD2 (6 bases). Between the trimmed V and J ends, which lost 3 bases and 4 bases, there was a span of 16 bases. From germline, CDR1 is MNHNS and CDR2 SASEGT. This CDR3 spans 15 amino acids. CDR3 nucleotides: TGTGCCAGCAGTGACCTTACGGAGGGGCGATACGAGCAGTACTTC. Translating gives CASSDLTEGRYEQYF.

This rearrangement joins TRBV7-2 to TRBJ1-2, with a possible D match to TRBD1 (6 bases). Germline CDR1 and CDR2: SGHTA and FQGNSA. The CDR3 runs 12 residues. Trimming cost V 5 bases and J 6 bases, with 10 bases left between them. The CDR3 here is CASSPDSNGYTF. In DNA form, the CDR3 reads TGTGCCAGCAGCCCGGACAGCAATGGCTACACCTTC. Drawing the rest from reference TRBV7-2 and TRBJ1-2, the complete variable domain is GAGVSQSPSNKVTEKGKDVELRCDPISGHTALYWYRQSLGQGLEFLIYFQGNSAPDKSGLPSDRFSAERTGGSVSTLTIQRTQQEDSAVYLCASSPDSNGYTFGSGTRLTVV.

The genes are TRBV4-1 and TRBJ1-6, with TRBD1 as a possible D gene (5 bases). The germline V gene has CDR1 MGHRA and CDR2 YSYEKL. The CDR3 sequence is 17 residues long. The germline V and J ends were trimmed by 0 bases and 5 bases, with 14 bases remaining between them. CDR3 loop: CASSQDRQGGDNSPLHF. The DNA of the CDR3 is TGCGCCAGCAGCCAAGATCGGCAGGGAGGGGATAATTCACCCCTCCACTTT.

The V and J genes are TRBV3-1 (or the pseudogene TRBV3-2) and TRBJ2-7; D might be TRBD2 (7 bases). Germline V gene sequence: CDR1 LGHDT, CDR2 YNNKEL (reference sequence). V was trimmed by 2 bases and J by 2 bases, leaving 19 bases between them. The CDR3 is made up of 17 amino acids. The chain's CDR3 is CASSQPVRGGGTYEQYF. The CDR3 DNA reads TGTGCCAGCAGCCAACCTGTGAGGGGGGGCGGGACCTACGAGCAGTACTTC.